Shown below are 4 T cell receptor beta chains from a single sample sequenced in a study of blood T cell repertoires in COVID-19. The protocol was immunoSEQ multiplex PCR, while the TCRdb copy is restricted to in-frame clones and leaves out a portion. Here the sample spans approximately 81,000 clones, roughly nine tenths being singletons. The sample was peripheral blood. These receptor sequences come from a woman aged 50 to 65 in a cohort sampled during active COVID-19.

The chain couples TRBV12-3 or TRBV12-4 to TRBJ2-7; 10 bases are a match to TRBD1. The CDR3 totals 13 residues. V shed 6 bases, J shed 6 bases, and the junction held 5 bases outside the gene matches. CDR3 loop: CASSDRGRGEQYF. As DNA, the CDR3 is TGTGCCAGCAGCGACAGGGGGCGGGGCGAGCAGTACTTC.

This CDR3 reads CASSWGGSSTDTQYF. CDR3 bases: TGCGCCAGCAGCTGGGGAGGGTCTAGCACAGATACGCAGTATTTT. The rearrangement uses TRBV5-1 and TRBJ2-3, with TRBD2 matching over 7 bases. V lost 3 bases and J lost 0; bases outside the gene matches: 4. The CDR3 consists of 15 residues. The germline V gene has CDR1 SGHRS and CDR2 YFSETQ. Complete variable domain (other parts from reference TRBV5-1 and TRBJ2-3): KAGVTQTPRYLIKTRGQQVTLSCSPISGHRSVSWYQQTPGQGLQFLFEYFSETQRNKGNFPGRFSGRQFSNSRSEMNVSTLELGDSALYLCASSWGGSSTDTQYFGPGTRLTVL.

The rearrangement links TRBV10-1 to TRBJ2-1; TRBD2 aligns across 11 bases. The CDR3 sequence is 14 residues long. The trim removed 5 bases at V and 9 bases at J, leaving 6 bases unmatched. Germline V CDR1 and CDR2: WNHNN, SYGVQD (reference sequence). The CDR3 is CASSPSGGLVEQFF. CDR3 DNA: TGCGCCAGCAGTCCTAGCGGGGGGCTCGTTGAGCAGTTCTTC.

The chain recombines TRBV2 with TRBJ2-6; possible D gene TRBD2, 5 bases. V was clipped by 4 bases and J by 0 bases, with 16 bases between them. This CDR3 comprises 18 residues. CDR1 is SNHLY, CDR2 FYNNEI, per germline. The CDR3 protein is CASSVALTGSSGANVLTF. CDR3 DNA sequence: TGTGCCAGCAGTGTAGCTCTCACGGGAAGCTCTGGGGCCAACGTCCTGACTTTC.